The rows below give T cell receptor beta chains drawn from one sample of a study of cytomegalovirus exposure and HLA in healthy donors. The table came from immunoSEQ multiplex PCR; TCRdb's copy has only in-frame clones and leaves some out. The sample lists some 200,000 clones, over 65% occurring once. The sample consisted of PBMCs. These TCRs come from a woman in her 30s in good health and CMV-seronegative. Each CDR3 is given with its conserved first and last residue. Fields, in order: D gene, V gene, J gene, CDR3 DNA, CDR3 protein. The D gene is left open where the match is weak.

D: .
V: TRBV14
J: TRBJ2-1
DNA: TGTGCCAGCAGCCAACTTGGCACGGGGTACAATGAGCAGTTCTTC
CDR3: CASSQLGTGYNEQFF

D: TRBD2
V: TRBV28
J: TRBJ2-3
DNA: TGTGCCAGCAGTTTGGAAACTAGCGGGATCCAATCGCAGTATTTT
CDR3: CASSLETSGIQSQYF

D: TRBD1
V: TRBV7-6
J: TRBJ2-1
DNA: TGTGCCAGCAGCATAAGACAGGGCAATGAGCAGTTCTTC
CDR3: CASSIRQGNEQFF

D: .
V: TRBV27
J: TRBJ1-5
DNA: TGTGCCAGCAAGGAAACGGGATCGAATCAGCCCCAGCATTTT
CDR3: CASKETGSNQPQHF

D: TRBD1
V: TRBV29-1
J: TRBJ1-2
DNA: TGCAGCGTGACAGGGGGCGAAAACTATGGCTACACCTTC
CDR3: CSVTGGENYGYTF

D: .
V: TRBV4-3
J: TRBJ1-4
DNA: TGCGCCAGCAGCCAATCGTCGAACAGAGTTTACGAAAAACTGTTTTTT
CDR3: CASSQSSNRVYEKLFF

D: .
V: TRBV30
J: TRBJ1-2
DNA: TGTGCCTGGAGTGTAAACATCGCTGGCTACACCTTC
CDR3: CAWSVNIAGYTF

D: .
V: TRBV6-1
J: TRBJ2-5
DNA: TGTGCCAGCAGGTTCGAGGGGGGGCCTCAAGAGACCCAGTACTTC
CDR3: CASRFEGGPQETQYF

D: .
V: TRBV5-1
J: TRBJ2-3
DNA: TGCGCCAGCAGCTTGTTTAGGGCTAGCAGTCCTAGCACAGATACGCAGTATTTT
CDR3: CASSLFRASSPSTDTQYF

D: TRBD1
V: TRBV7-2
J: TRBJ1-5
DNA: TGTGCCAGCAGCTCCAGACAGGGAGGCAATCAGCCCCAGCATTTT
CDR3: CASSSRQGGNQPQHF

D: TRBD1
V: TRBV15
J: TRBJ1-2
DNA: TGTGCCACCAGCAGAGATCAGACAGGGCATGGCTACACCTTC
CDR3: CATSRDQTGHGYTF

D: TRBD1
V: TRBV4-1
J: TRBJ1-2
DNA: TGCGCCAGCAGCCAAGGGGACAGGGGGCAATTTGGGTATGGCTACACCTTC
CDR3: CASSQGDRGQFGYGYTF

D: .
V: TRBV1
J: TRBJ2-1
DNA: TGCACCAGCGGGGCGAATGAGCAGTTCTTC
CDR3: CTSGANEQFF

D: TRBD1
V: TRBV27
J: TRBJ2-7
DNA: TGTGCCAGCAGAGACAGGGGTGGGACCTACGAGCAGTACTTC
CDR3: CASRDRGGTYEQYF

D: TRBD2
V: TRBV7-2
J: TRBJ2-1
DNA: TGTGCCAGCAGCTTAGGCTCCCTTAGCGGGGGGCTAAACAATGAGCAGTTCTTC
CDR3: CASSLGSLSGGLNNEQFF

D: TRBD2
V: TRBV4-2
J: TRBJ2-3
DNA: TGTGCCAGCAGCCCCCTACCGACTAGCGGGAGTATTGAAGGAAGGGATACGCAGTATTTT
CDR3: CASSPLPTSGSIEGRDTQYF

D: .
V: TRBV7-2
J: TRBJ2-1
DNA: TGTGCCAGCAGCTTAACGCGAGGGATATACAATGAGCAGTTCTTC
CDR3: CASSLTRGIYNEQFF

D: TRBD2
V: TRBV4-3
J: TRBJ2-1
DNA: TGCGCCAGCAGCCAGCAAAGTAGCGGGTTCTACAATGAGCAGTTCTTC
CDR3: CASSQQSSGFYNEQFF

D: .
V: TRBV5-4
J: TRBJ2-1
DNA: TGTGCCAGCAGCCGTCGGACGGAGGCTTACAATGAGCAGTTCTTC
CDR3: CASSRRTEAYNEQFF

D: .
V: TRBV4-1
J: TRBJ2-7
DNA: TGCGCCAGCAGCCCAAGGACAGTCGGGCCAAAAGACGAGCAGTACTTC
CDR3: CASSPRTVGPKDEQYF

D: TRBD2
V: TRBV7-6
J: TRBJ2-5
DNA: TGTGCCAGCAGCTTAGTGACTAGCAGGCGAGAGACCCAGTACTTC
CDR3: CASSLVTSRRETQYF

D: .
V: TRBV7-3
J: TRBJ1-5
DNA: TGTGCCAGCAGCTTAAAGAGGACAGCTGACAGGCAGCCCCAGCATTTT
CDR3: CASSLKRTADRQPQHF

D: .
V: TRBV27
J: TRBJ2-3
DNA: TGTGCCAGCAGTTTATCTGAGTTACCGCTAGATACGCAGTATTTT
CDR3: CASSLSELPLDTQYF